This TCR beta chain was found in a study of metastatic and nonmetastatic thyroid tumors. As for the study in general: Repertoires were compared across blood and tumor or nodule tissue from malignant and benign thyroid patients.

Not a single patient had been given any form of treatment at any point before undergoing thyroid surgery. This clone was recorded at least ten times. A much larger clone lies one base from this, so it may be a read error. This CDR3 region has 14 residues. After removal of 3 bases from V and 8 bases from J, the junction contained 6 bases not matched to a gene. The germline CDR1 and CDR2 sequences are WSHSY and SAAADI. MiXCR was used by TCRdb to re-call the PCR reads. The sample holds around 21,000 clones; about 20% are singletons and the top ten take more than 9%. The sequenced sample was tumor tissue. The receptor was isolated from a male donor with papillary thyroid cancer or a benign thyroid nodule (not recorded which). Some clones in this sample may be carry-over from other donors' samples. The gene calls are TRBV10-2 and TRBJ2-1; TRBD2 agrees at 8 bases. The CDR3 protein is CASSDLGREDEQFF. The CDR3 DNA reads TGCGCCAGCAGTGACCTCGGGAGGGAGGATGAGCAGTTCTTC.